This TCR beta chain was captured by sequencing in a study of metastatic and nonmetastatic thyroid tumors (dated by TCRdb to the early 2020s). Turning to the overall study: The researchers compared repertoires between peripheral blood samples and tumor or nodule tissue samples from patients with malignant or benign thyroid disease.

As for this clone: The antigen this receptor binds is unknown. No qualities accompany the bases; no much larger clone lies one base away.

Broad study findings and their caveats: In both blood and tumor samples, TCR beta diversity was reported to be significantly higher in malignant tumors than in benign nodules.

Inclusive of the bounding cysteine and phenylalanine, the CDR3 is 15 residues long. The sequence is cut down to CDR3 DNA, 45 bases in frame from base 1. V sheds 3 bases and J sheds 3 bases, leaving 18 bases between their ends. CDR1 and CDR2, per the germline V gene (reference sequence), are DFQATT and SNEGSKA. The library was prepared using PCR. The sequencer listed for this sample is Illumina HiSeq 4000. High-throughput sequencing was used to profile the TCR beta-chain CDR3 region of every patient. Turning to the authors' computational methods: A classifier to discriminate distant-metastatic papillary thyroid cancer patients was built from CDR3 differences across clinicopathological groups. The Shannon index was used to measure repertoire diversity, and the Morisita-Horn index was used to measure how similar tumor and blood repertoires were. TCRdb applied fastp at Q25 and MiXCR to the public reads, then kept only in-frame beta chains. The V and J calls and clone size are TCRdb's, not the authors'. A total of over 15,000 clones appear in this sample, approximately 31% of them only once. The ten largest make up roughly a tenth of the sample.

No patient had received any treatment before thyroid surgery. The study retrospectively analysed patient clinical samples collected from 2012 to 2018 using T-cell receptor beta sequencing. The source material was blood. In this chain, TRBV20-1 is recombined with TRBJ2-7, and TRBD1 may be the D gene, going by 6 matching bases. The source is a female donor with papillary thyroid cancer or a benign thyroid nodule (not recorded which). Some clones in this sample may be carry-over from other donors' samples. CDR3 sequence: CSARTEPGALYEQYF. The base sequence is TGCAGTGCTAGGACAGAACCAGGGGCTCTCTACGAGCAGTACTTC.